The 9 T cell receptor beta chains presented below share a single source sample, sequenced in a study of beta chain features in type 1 diabetes. Study results and limitations: Shorter TCRB CDR3s, moderately but significantly so, marked every one of the four CD4+ subsets in Type 1 diabetes patients.

Their antigens are not known. The study reverse transcribed the entire isolated RNA, so it sequenced expressed TCRB transcripts. Some clones are missing from TCRdb's copy, which holds only in-frame ones; the method was immunoSEQ multiplex PCR. Found here are 630,000 or so clones, over 11% of them singletons; the top ten hold approximately 0.043%. Sequenced material: naive CD4+ T cells from blood. These receptors originate from a man aged 18 to 30 with type 1 diabetes.

This clone occurred a few times. The rearrangement joins TRBV11-2 to TRBJ2-1; 11 nucleotides line up with TRBD2. CDR1 SGHAT and CDR2 FQNNGV come from the germline V gene. The trim removed 6 bases at V and 8 bases at J, leaving 6 bases unmatched. CDR3 length: 14 amino acids. The CDR3 DNA reads as TGTGCCAGCAGGACTAGCGGGAAGGTTGATGAGCAGTTCTTC. Translated: CASRTSGKVDEQFF. Supplemented by reference TRBV11-2 and TRBJ2-1, the full variable domain reads EAGVAQSPRYKIIEKRQSVAFWCNPISGHATLYWYQQILGQGPKLLIQFQNNGVVDDSQLPKDRFSAERLKGVDSTLKIQPAKLEDSAVYLCASRTSGKVDEQFFGPGTRLTVL.

The V call is TRBV30, the J call TRBJ1-2; 7 bases are a match to TRBD1. Per the germline V gene, CDR1 is GTSNPN and CDR2 is SVGIG (reference sequence). This CDR3 is built from 14 residues. V gave up 0 bases and J gave up 6 bases; unmatched junction bases: 7. The CDR3 reads CAWSVHRTGNGYTF. The CDR3 nucleotides are TGTGCCTGGAGTGTACACCGGACAGGAAATGGCTACACCTTC.

The table lists this clone with a few counts. The V gene is TRBV9, the J gene TRBJ1-1, with D possibly matching TRBD1 (5 bases). The V and J ends lost 4 bases and 2 bases respectively, with 18 bases between them. The CDR3 length is 16 residues. In germline, CDR1 is SGDLS, CDR2 YYNGEE. The CDR3 bases are TGTGCCAGCAGCCCTCCGAGCGGGGCGCGAAACACTGAAGCTTTCTTT. Protein: CASSPPSGARNTEAFF.

In this sample, this clone turned up a few times. The V call is TRBV9, the J call TRBJ1-2; D call uncertain. Per the germline V gene, CDR1 is SGDLS and CDR2 is YYNGEE. CDR3 length: 13 residues. The V gene lost 5 bases and the J gene lost 4 bases, with 12 bases spanning the gap. The CDR3 nucleotides are TGTGCCAGCAGTACTCGGACGGGCTATGGCTACACCTTC. It specifies CASSTRTGYGYTF. Full variable domain (rest looked up from reference TRBV9 and TRBJ1-2): DSGVTQTPKHLITATGQRVTLRCSPRSGDLSVYWYQQSLDQGLQFLIQYYNGEERAKGNILERFSAQQFPDLHSELNLSSLELGDSALYFCASSTRTGYGYTFGSGTRLTVV.

This clone was seen only a few times. The rearrangement uses TRBV5-6 and TRBJ1-2; 8 bases are shared with TRBD1. CDR3 length: 13 residues. Germline V gene lookup returns CDR1 SGHDT and CDR2 YYEEEE. V dropped 5 bases and J dropped 5; count of bases not matched to a gene: 5. CDR3 nucleotides: TGTGCCAGCAGTTGGGACAGGACTTATGGCTACACCTTC. Encoded protein: CASSWDRTYGYTF.

This clone came up a few times. The rearrangement uses TRBV11-2 and TRBJ1-3; D call uncertain. Trimming took off 4 bases at V and 2 bases at J, with 12 bases between the two ends. Germline V lookup: CDR1 SGHAT, CDR2 FQNNGV. The CDR3 contains 15 residues. CDR3 amino acids: CASSSLTRTGNTIYF. CDR3 bases: TGTGCCAGCAGCTCCTTGACCCGGACTGGAAACACCATATATTTT. Full variable domain (rest looked up from reference TRBV11-2 and TRBJ1-3): EAGVAQSPRYKIIEKRQSVAFWCNPISGHATLYWYQQILGQGPKLLIQFQNNGVVDDSQLPKDRFSAERLKGVDSTLKIQPAKLEDSAVYLCASSSLTRTGNTIYFGEGSWLTVV.

V and J are TRBV19 and TRBJ2-2, with D possibly matching TRBD1 (6 bases). CDR1 is LNHDA and CDR2 is SQIVND in the germline V gene (reference sequence). V was clipped by 5 bases and J by 5 bases, with 12 bases between them. The CDR3 consists of 14 residues. CDR3 residues: CASSPGQRTGELFF. CDR3 in DNA: TGTGCCAGTAGTCCGGGACAACGGACCGGGGAGCTGTTTTTT.

The table lists this clone with a few counts. The chain couples TRBV5-4 to TRBJ2-7; D is unclear. V shed 4 bases and J shed 1 base, with 9 bases lying between them. The CDR3 consists of 13 residues. CDR1 is SGHNT, CDR2 YYREEE, per germline (reference sequence). As DNA, the CDR3 is TGTGCCAGCAGCCCATCGACTTCCTACGAGCAGTACTTC. Translated, it gives CASSPSTSYEQYF.

There are a few counts of this clone. The V gene is TRBV7-2, the J gene TRBJ1-2; TRBD1 matches 8 bases. This CDR3 contains 14 residues. Germline loops: CDR1 SGHTA, CDR2 FQGNSA. The ends lost 6 bases at V and 4 bases at J; junction bases unmatched: 7. CDR3 nucleotides: TGTGCCAGCAGGACTCACAGGGGGAGCTATGGCTACACCTTC. Protein: CASRTHRGSYGYTF.